These 5 T cell receptor beta chains were all obtained from the same sample, sequenced in a study of metastatic and nonmetastatic thyroid tumors. Thyroid surgery was preceded by no treatment in any patient. Via MiXCR, TCRdb re-called the PCR reads. The data hold 91,000 or so clones, with 10% to 15% observed a single time. Sequenced: blood. The receptors here all came from a female donor with papillary thyroid cancer or a benign thyroid nodule (not recorded which). Some clones in this sample may be carry-over from other donors' samples.

This clone was seen at least ten times. This chain links TRBV18 with TRBJ2-7; 9 positions agree with TRBD2. The germline gives CDR1 KGHSH, CDR2 LQKENI. This CDR3 has 17 amino acids. Unmatched junction bases numbered 9, after V lost 3 bases and J lost 0 bases. The CDR3 reads CASSPERSGRSSYEQYF. CDR3 DNA: TGTGCCAGCTCACCTGAACGGAGCGGGAGGAGCTCCTACGAGCAGTACTTC.

This clone showed up many times. This chain links TRBV20-1 with TRBJ2-1, with D unclear. Germline V gene data show CDR1 as DFQATT and CDR2 as SNEGSKA (reference sequence). The V end was cut by 4 bases, the J end by 5 bases, with 6 bases between. The CDR3 loop spans 11 amino acids. CDR3 nucleotides: TGCAGTGCTACCCCAAACAATGAGCAGTTCTTC. Amino acid sequence: CSATPNNEQFF.

Many counts were recorded for this clone. This sequence joins TRBV18 and TRBJ1-2, with D possibly TRBD1 on 6 matching bases. Trimming removed 3 bases at V and 0 bases at J, with 11 bases between. The CDR3 spans 15 residues. Germline values: CDR1 KGHSH, CDR2 LQKENI. CDR3 residues: CASSPAGDTNYGYTF. CDR3 nucleotides: TGTGCCAGCTCACCGGCAGGGGACACTAACTATGGCTACACCTTC. The full variable domain, rest sourced from reference TRBV18 and TRBJ1-2, is NAGVMQNPRHLVRRRGQEARLRCSPMKGHSHVYWYRQLPEEGLKFMVYLQKENIIDESGMPKERFSAEFPKEGPSILRIQQVVRGDSAAYFCASSPAGDTNYGYTFGSGTRLTVV.

At least ten counts were recorded for this clone. V and J are TRBV7-3 and TRBJ2-1; 10 bases are shared with TRBD2. The J segment lost 6 bases and the V segment lost 3 bases, leaving 5 bases of the junction unmatched. Looked up from germline, CDR1 is SGHTA and CDR2 is FQGTGA. This CDR3 region has 15 residues. The CDR3 is CASSLGSSGSNEQFF. The DNA of the CDR3 is TGTGCCAGCAGCTTGGGGTCTAGCGGGAGCAATGAGCAGTTCTTC.

The chain recombines TRBV18 with TRBJ2-1; D possibly corresponds to TRBD2 (6 bases). The germline CDR1 and CDR2 sequences are KGHSH and LQKENI. The V and J ends lost 3 bases and 5 bases respectively, with 14 bases between them. CDR3 length: 15 residues. The CDR3 spells CASSPGEALNNEQFF. CDR3 nucleotides: TGTGCCAGCTCACCTGGGGAGGCACTTAACAATGAGCAGTTCTTC.